A single T cell receptor beta chain is shown here with its context. No antigen is known for it. The data belong to a study of a mutant IDH1 vaccine in newly diagnosed glioma. About the study: Patients got their first vaccination 4-6 weeks after radiotherapy alone, or with temozolomide cycles.

This CDR3 spans 16 amino acids. The ends were cut back, 4 bases at V and 4 bases at J, with 17 bases in the middle. Germline V lookup: CDR1 MDHEN, CDR2 SYDVKM. Time point denoted: week 23, last vaccination. Every single dose of the vaccine, 300 ug of mutant IDH1 20-mer peptide, came with topical imiquimod. Clones were read by immunoSEQ multiplex PCR, and TCRdb kept only the in-frame ones, dropping some. The data show tens of thousands of clones, approximately 72% seen once. The J gene is TRBJ2-1, the V gene TRBV28, with D possibly matching TRBD1 (5 bases). This TCR was sampled from a man aged 45-65 years with glioma. The source material was PBMCs, sampled from a glioma patient whose treatment included an IDH1 peptide vaccine. Here the CDR3 DNA reads TGTGCCAGCAGTTCCCAAAGCGTGACAGAGTACAATGAGCAGTTCTTC. Protein sequence: CASSSQSVTEYNEQFF.